This T cell receptor (beta chain) was identified in a study of identical twins. This CDR3 is 15 amino acids long. CDR1 is ENHRY and CDR2 is SYGVKD in the germline V gene. Trimming stripped 0 bases from V and 4 bases from J, with 11 bases between. This clonotype has ten or more counts. One entry per CDR3 protein, called by TCRdb with MiXCR from the 5' RACE reads. The repertoire consists of roughly 290,000 distinct CDR3 sequences, with 8% to 9.5% occurring once and the leading ten covering approximately 6.6%. Another study also made use of these data, one on yellow fever vaccine responses in identical twins.

The source material was CD8+ T cells sorted from blood. This chain links TRBV10-3 with TRBJ2-3, with D perhaps matching TRBD2 (6 bases). The receptor comes from a woman younger than 35 in good health. The CDR3 here is CAISESPSEADTQYF. The CDR3 region has the DNA TGTGCCATCAGTGAGTCTCCTAGCGAGGCAGATACGCAGTATTTT.